This T cell receptor beta chain was identified during a study of tumor and adjacent non-tumor tissue in lung cancer. At the level of the study: Samples averaged about 4.17 million productive TCRbeta reads each.

Three rounds of nested PCR, following a modified ARM-PCR protocol, produced the TCRbeta library. One entry per CDR3 protein, called by TCRdb with MiXCR from the multiplex PCR reads. The data contain over 110,000 distinct CDR3 sequences, around 61% of them seen just once; the ten biggest clones take up about 20%. The template was RNA from unsorted bulk tissue. Comments on this clonotype: A read error may account for a junction end that differs from germline.

The source material was lung tumor tissue. The clonotype originates from a man aged 55 to 69 with small cell lung cancer.

CDR3 sequence: CANSLVLAGVVEHFF. CDR3 nucleotide sequence: TGTGCCAACAGCTTAGTACTAGCGGGAGTGGTTGAGCACTTCTTC. The V call is TRBV11-2, the J call TRBJ2-1; 11 positions match TRBD2. In germline, CDR1 is SGHAT, CDR2 FQNNGV. There are 15 residues in the CDR3. Combining the CDR3 with reference TRBV11-2 and TRBJ2-1 gives the whole variable domain EAGVAQSPRYKIIEKRQSVAFWCNPISGHATLYWYQQILGQGPKLLIQFQNNGVVDDSQLPKDRFSAERLKGVDSTLKIQPAKLEDSAVYLCANSLVLAGVVEHFFGPGTRLTVL.